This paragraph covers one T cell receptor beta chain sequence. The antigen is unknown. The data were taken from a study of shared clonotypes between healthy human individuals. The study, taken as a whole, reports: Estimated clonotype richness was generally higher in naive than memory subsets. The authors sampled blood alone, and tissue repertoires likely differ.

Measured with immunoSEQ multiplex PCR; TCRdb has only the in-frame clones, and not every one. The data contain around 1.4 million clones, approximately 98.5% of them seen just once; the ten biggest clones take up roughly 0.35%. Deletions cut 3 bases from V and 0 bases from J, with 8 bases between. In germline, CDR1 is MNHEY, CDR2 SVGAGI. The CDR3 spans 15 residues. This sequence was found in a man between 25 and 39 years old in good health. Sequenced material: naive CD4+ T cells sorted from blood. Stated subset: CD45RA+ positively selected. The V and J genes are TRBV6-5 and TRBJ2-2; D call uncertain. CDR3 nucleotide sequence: TGTGCCAGCAGTTATCTGGTCCCGAACACCGGGGAGCTGTTTTTT. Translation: CASSYLVPNTGELFF.